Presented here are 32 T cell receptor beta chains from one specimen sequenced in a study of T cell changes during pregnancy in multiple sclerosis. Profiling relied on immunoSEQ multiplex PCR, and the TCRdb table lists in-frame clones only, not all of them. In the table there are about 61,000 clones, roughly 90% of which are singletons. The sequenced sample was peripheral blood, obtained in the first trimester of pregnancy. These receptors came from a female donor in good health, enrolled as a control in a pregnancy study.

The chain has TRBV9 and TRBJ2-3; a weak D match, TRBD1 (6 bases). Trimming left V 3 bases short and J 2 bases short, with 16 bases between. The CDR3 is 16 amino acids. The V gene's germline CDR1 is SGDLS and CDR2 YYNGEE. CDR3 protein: CASSASGQIYTDTQYF. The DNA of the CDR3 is TGTGCCAGCAGCGCTTCTGGACAGATCTACACAGATACGCAGTATTTT. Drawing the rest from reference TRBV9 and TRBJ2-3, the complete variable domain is DSGVTQTPKHLITATGQRVTLRCSPRSGDLSVYWYQQSLDQGLQFLIQYYNGEERAKGNILERFSAQQFPDLHSELNLSSLELGDSALYFCASSASGQIYTDTQYFGPGTRLTVL.

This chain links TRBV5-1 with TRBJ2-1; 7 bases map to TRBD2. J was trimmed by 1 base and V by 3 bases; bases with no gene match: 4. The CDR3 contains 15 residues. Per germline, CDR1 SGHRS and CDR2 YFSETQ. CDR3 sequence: CASSSLGGSYNEQFF. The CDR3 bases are TGCGCCAGCAGCTCGTTGGGAGGGTCCTACAATGAGCAGTTCTTC.

CDR3 DNA sequence: TGTGCCAGTTTTCCGGGACATCCCTACGAGCAGTACTTC. Its protein is CASFPGHPYEQYF. V usage is TRBV6-1 and J usage is TRBJ2-7, with D possibly TRBD1 on 6 matching bases. V was cut by 9 bases and J by 2 bases, with 14 bases left in between. Looked up from germline, CDR1 is MNHNS and CDR2 is SASEGT. The CDR3 is made up of 13 amino acids.

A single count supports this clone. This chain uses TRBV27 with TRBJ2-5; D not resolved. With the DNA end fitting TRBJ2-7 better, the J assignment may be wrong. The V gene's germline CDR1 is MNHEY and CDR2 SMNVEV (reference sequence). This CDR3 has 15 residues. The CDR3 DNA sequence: TGTGCCAGCATTCATTTGACGGAGTATTACTACGAGCAGTACTTC. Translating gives CASIHLTEYYYEQYF.

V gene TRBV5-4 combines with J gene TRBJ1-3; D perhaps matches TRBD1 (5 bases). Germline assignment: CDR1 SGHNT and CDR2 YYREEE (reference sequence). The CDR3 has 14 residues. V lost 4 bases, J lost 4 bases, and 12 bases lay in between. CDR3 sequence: CASSLGGSGNTIYF. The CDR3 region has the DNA TGTGCCAGCAGCCTCGGGGGGTCCGGAAACACCATATATTTT.

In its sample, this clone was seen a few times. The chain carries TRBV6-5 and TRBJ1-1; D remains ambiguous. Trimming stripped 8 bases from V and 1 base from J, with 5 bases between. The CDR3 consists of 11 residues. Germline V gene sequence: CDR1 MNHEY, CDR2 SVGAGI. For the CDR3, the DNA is TGTGCCAGCTCGGGGAACACTGAAGCTTTCTTT. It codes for CASSGNTEAFF.

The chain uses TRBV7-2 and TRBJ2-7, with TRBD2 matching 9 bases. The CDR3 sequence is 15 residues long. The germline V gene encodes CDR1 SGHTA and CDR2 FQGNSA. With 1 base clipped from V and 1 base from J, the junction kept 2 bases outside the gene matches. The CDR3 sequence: CASSLVSGGSYEQYF. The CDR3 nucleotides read TGTGCCAGCAGCTTAGTCAGCGGGGGGTCCTACGAGCAGTACTTC.

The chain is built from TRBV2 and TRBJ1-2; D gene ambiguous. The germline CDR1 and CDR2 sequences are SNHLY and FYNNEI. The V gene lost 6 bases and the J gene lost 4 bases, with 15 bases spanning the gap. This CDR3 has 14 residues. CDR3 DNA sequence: TGTGCCAGCAGGGGGAGCTTACCTTCCTATGGCTACACCTTC. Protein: CASRGSLPSYGYTF. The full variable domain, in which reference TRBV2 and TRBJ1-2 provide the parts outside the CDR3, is EPEVTQTPSHQVTQMGQEVILRCVPISNHLYFYWYRQILGQKVEFLVSFYNNEISEKSEIFDDQFSVERPDGSNFTLKIRSTKLEDSAMYFCASRGSLPSYGYTFGSGTRLTVV.

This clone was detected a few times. CDR3 protein: CASSDSSGSHNEQFF. The CDR3 DNA sequence: TGTGCCAGCAGTGACTCCAGCGGGAGCCACAATGAGCAGTTCTTC. The chain combines TRBV6-4 with TRBJ2-1; TRBD2 aligns across 8 bases. The CDR3 totals 15 residues. Unmatched junction bases numbered 3, after V lost 0 bases and J lost 5 bases. Germline CDR1 MRHNA, CDR2 SNTAGT.

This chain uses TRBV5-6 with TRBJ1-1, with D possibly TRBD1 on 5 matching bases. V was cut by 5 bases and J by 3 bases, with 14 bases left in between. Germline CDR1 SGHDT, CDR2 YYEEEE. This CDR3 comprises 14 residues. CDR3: CASRARGRDTEAFF. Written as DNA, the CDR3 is TGTGCCAGCAGAGCTAGGGGCCGGGACACTGAAGCTTTCTTT.

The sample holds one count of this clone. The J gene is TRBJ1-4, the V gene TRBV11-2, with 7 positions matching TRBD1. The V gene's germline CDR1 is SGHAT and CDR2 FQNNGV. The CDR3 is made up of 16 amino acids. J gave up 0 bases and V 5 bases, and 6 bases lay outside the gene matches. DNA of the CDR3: TGTGCCAGCAGCGGCCGGGACAGAGCAACTAATGAAAAACTGTTTTTT. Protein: CASSGRDRATNEKLFF.

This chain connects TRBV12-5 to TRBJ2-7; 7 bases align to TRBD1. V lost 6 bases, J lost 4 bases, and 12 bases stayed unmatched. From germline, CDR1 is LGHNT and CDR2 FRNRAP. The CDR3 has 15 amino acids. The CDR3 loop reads CASGSSRGRGYEQYF. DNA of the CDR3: TGTGCTAGTGGGTCCTCCCGGGGCAGGGGGTACGAGCAGTACTTC.

CDR3 sequence reads: CASSVVGQGGKQYF. CDR3 coding DNA: TGTGCCAGCAGCGTAGTGGGACAGGGAGGTAAGCAGTACTTC. The chain joins TRBV9 to TRBJ2-7, with TRBD1 identical over 9 bases. Germline CDR1 is SGDLS and CDR2 is YYNGEE. CDR3 size: 14 residues. The V and J ends lost 0 bases and 8 bases, in that order; junction bases with no gene match: 6.

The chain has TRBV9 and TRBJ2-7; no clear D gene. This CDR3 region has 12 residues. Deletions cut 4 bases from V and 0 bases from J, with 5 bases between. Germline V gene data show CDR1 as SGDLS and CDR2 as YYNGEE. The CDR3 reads CASSRDSYEQYF. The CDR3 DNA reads TGTGCCAGCAGCCGAGACTCCTACGAGCAGTACTTC.

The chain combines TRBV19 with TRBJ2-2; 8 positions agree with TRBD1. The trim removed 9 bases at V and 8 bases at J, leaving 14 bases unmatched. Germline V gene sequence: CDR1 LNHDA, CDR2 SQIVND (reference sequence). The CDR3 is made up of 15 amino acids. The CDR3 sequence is CASTSGGVDGGELFF. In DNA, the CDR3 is TGTGCCAGCACCTCAGGGGGCGTCGACGGGGGGGAGCTGTTTTTT.

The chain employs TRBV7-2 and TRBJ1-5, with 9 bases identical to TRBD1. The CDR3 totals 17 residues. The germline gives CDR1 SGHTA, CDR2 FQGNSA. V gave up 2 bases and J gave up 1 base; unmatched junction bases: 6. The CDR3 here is CASSLRGQGLSNQPQHF. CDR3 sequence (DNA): TGTGCCAGCAGCTTAAGGGGACAGGGATTGAGCAATCAGCCCCAGCATTTT.

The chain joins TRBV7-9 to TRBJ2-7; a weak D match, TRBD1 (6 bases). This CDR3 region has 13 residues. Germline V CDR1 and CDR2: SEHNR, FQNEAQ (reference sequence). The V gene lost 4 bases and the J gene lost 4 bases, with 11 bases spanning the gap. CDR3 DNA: TGTGCCAGCAGCTCCGGGACACCATACGAGCAGTACTTC. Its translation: CASSSGTPYEQYF.

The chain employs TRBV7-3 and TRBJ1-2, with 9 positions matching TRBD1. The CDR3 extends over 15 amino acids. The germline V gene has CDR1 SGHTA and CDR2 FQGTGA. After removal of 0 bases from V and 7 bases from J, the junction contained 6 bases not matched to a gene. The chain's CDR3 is CASSLTGQGGGGYTF. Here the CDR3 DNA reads TGTGCCAGCAGCTTAACGGGACAGGGAGGAGGTGGCTACACCTTC.

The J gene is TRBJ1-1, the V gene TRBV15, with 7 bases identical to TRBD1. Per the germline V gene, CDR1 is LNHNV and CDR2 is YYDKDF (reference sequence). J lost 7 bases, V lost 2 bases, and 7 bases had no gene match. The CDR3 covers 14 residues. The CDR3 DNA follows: TGTGCCACCAGCAGACCCCAACGGGACAGTGAAGCTTTCTTT. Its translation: CATSRPQRDSEAFF.

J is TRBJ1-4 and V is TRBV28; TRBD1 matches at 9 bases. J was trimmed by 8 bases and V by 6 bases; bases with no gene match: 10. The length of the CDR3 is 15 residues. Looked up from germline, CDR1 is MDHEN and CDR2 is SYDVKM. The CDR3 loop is CASRVGTGSMEKLFF. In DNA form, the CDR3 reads TGTGCCAGCAGAGTAGGGACAGGGAGTATGGAAAAACTGTTTTTT.

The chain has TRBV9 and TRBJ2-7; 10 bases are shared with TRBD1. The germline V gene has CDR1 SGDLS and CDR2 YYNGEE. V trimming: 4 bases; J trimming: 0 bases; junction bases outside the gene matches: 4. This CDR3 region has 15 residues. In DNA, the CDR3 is TGTGCCAGCAGCCCCCGGACAGGGGGCTCCTACGAGCAGTACTTC. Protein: CASSPRTGGSYEQYF.

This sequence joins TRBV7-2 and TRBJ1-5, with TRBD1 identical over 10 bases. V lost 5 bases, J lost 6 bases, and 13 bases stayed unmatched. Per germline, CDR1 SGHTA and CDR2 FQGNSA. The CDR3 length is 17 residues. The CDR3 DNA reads TGTGCCAGCAGCCCGAGATCCGGGACAGGGGCGGGTCAGCCCCAGCATTTT. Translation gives CASSPRSGTGAGQPQHF.

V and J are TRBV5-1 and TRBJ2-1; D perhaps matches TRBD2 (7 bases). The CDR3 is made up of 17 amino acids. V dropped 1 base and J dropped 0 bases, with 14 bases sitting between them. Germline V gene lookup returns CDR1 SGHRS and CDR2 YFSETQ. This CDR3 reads CASSLRRGPSSYNEQFF. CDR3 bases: TGCGCCAGCAGCTTGAGGCGGGGGCCAAGCTCCTACAATGAGCAGTTCTTC.

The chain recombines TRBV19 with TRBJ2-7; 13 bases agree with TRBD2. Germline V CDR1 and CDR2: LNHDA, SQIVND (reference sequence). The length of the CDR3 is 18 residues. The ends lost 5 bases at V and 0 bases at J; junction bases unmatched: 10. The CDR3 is CASSWGLAGPFRSYEQYF. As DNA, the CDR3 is TGTGCCAGTAGTTGGGGACTAGCGGGACCGTTCCGCTCCTACGAGCAGTACTTC.

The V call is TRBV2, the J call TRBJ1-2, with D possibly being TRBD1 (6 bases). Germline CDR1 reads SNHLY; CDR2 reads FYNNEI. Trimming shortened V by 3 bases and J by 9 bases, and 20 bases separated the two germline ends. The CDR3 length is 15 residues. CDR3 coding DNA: TGTGCCAGCAGTGATGAGGGACAAGGGTGGGCAAGCTACACCTTC. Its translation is CASSDEGQGWASYTF.

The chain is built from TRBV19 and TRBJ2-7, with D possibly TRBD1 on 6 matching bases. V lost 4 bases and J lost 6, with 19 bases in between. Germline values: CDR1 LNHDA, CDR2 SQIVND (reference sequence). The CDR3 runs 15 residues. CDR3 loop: CASSSRQAYHLEQYF. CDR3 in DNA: TGTGCCAGTAGTAGCCGACAGGCCTACCACCTCGAGCAGTACTTC. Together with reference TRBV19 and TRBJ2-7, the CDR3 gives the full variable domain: DGGITQSPKYLFRKEGQNVTLSCEQNLNHDAMYWYRQDPGQGLRLIYYSQIVNDFQKGDIAEGYSVSREKKESFPLTVTSAQKNPTAFYLCASSSRQAYHLEQYFGPGTRLTVT.

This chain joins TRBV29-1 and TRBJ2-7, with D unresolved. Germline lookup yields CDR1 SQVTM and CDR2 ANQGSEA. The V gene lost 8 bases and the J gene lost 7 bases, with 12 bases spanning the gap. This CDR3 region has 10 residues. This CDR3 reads CSQTQMEQYF. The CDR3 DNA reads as TGCAGCCAAACACAAATGGAGCAGTACTTC.

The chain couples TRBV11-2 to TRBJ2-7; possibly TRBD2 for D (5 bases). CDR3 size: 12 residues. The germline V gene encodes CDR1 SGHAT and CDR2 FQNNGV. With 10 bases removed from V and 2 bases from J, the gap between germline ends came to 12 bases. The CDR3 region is CATGIATYEQYF. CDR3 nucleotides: TGTGCCACCGGGATCGCGACCTACGAGCAGTACTTC.

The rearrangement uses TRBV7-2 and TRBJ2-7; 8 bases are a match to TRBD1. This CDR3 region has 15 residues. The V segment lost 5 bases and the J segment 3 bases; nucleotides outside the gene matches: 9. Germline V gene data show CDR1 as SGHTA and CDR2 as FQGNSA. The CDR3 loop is CASSRTGTGNYEQYF. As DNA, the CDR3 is TGTGCCAGCAGCCGAACCGGGACAGGCAACTACGAGCAGTACTTC.

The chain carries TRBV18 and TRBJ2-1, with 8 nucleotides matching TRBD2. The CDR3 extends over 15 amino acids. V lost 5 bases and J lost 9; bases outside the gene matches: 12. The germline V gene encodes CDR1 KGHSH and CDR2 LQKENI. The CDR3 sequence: CASSSRAGEGAEQFF. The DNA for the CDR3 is TGTGCCAGCTCAAGTAGAGCGGGAGAAGGCGCTGAGCAGTTCTTC.

The CDR3 reads CASSPGQGPFYEQYF. CDR3 nucleotides: TGTGCCAGTAGTCCGGGACAGGGGCCCTTTTACGAGCAGTACTTC. The rearrangement uses TRBV19 and TRBJ2-7, with TRBD1 identical over 10 bases. Germline CDR1 is LNHDA and CDR2 is SQIVND (reference sequence). CDR3 size: 15 residues. V shed 5 bases and J 4 bases; nucleotides not matched to a gene: 8.

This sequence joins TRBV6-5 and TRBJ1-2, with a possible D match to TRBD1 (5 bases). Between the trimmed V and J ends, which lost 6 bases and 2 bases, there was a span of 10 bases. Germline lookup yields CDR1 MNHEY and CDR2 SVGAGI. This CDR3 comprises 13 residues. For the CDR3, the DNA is TGTGCCAGCAGACCAGGGTTGAACTATGGCTACACCTTC. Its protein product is CASRPGLNYGYTF.